These 21 T cell receptor beta chains were sequenced from one sample in a study of graft-versus-host responses after intestinal transplantation. The protocol was immunoSEQ multiplex PCR, while the TCRdb copy is restricted to in-frame clones and leaves out a portion. The data contain more than 45,000 clones, around nine tenths of them singletons. The material sequenced was PBMCs, taken about 120 days after intestinal transplantation. Receptors originate from a human patient who received an intestinal transplant, so some T cells may come from the graft donor.

This chain uses TRBV6-1 with TRBJ2-5; tentatively, D is TRBD2 (6 bases). The CDR3 extends over 15 amino acids. Trimming stripped 4 bases from V and 11 bases from J, with 23 bases between. Germline V lookup: CDR1 MNHNS, CDR2 SASEGT. In nucleotides, the CDR3 is TGTGCCAGCAGTGCCCCAATAGGGAGCGGACGGGAGCAGTACTTC. Protein: CASSAPIGSGREQYF.

The chain links TRBV2 to TRBJ2-3; D is unresolved. This CDR3 spans 13 amino acids. From germline, CDR1 is SNHLY and CDR2 FYNNEI. Trimming left V 7 bases short and J 2 bases short, with 10 bases between. DNA for the CDR3: TGTGCCAGCACGGCGAGGCCCACAGATACGCAGTATTTT. Its translation: CASTARPTDTQYF. Looking up the rest from reference TRBV2 and TRBJ2-3 gives the full variable domain: EPEVTQTPSHQVTQMGQEVILRCVPISNHLYFYWYRQILGQKVEFLVSFYNNEISEKSEIFDDQFSVERPDGSNFTLKIRSTKLEDSAMYFCASTARPTDTQYFGPGTRLTVL.

The count of this clone is one. This chain joins TRBV5-1 and TRBJ2-7; 7 bases align to TRBD1. Germline V gene sequence: CDR1 SGHRS, CDR2 YFSETQ. J gave up 5 bases and V 4 bases, and 9 bases lay outside the gene matches. This CDR3 comprises 14 residues. The CDR3 spells CASSPRTGWHEQYF. CDR3 nucleotide sequence: TGCGCCAGCAGCCCCCGGACAGGTTGGCACGAGCAGTACTTC. Combining the CDR3 with reference TRBV5-1 and TRBJ2-7 gives the whole variable domain KAGVTQTPRYLIKTRGQQVTLSCSPISGHRSVSWYQQTPGQGLQFLFEYFSETQRNKGNFPGRFSGRQFSNSRSEMNVSTLELGDSALYLCASSPRTGWHEQYFGPGTRLTVT.

Concerning this clone itself: Other DNA sequences from this sample encode an identical CDR3 as well. This CDR3 reads CASSLQLGKNTEAFF. The CDR3 DNA reads TGTGCCAGCAGCCTACAATTGGGAAAGAACACTGAAGCTTTCTTT. The chain joins TRBV7-9 to TRBJ1-1; D unresolved. The CDR3 is made up of 15 amino acids. Trimming stripped 5 bases from V and 1 base from J, with 14 bases between. The germline CDR1 and CDR2 sequences are SEHNR and FQNEAQ (reference sequence).

The chain is built from TRBV14 and TRBJ1-5; D is ambiguous. The germline V gene has CDR1 SGHDN and CDR2 FVKESK. Trimming stripped 3 bases from V and 0 bases from J, with 15 bases between. This CDR3 is built from 17 residues. CDR3 residues: CASSQAARSYSNQPQHF. CDR3 nucleotides: TGTGCCAGCAGCCAGGCCGCGCGGTCCTATAGCAATCAGCCCCAGCATTTT.

The chain has TRBV30 and TRBJ1-4; D may be TRBD1 (6 bases). Trimming removed 6 bases at V and 4 bases at J, with 15 bases between. The germline CDR1 and CDR2 sequences are GTSNPN and SVGIG (reference sequence). This CDR3 has 14 amino acids. CDR3 loop: CACRWGGSNEKLFF. Written as DNA, the CDR3 is TGTGCCTGCCGGTGGGGGGGCAGTAATGAAAAACTGTTTTTT.

The rearrangement links TRBV6-5 to TRBJ2-7; D is tentatively TRBD1 or TRBD2 (5 bases each). This CDR3 is 13 amino acids long. V lost 2 bases and J 6 bases, leaving 11 bases between the germline ends. CDR1 MNHEY and CDR2 SVGAGI come from the germline V gene. Here the CDR3 reads CASSYGGGCEQYF. The CDR3 coding sequence is TGTGCCAGCAGTTACGGGGGTGGGTGCGAGCAGTACTTC.

The chain carries TRBV4-1 and TRBJ2-1, with D unresolved. From germline, CDR1 is MGHRA and CDR2 YSYEKL. This CDR3 has 15 residues. Trimming cost V 0 bases and J 3 bases, with 9 bases left between them. This CDR3 reads CASSQESGYYNEQFF. For the CDR3, the DNA is TGCGCCAGCAGCCAAGAGTCCGGGTACTACAATGAGCAGTTCTTC.

The V gene is TRBV6-6, the J gene TRBJ1-2; D unclear. CDR3 length: 16 residues. Per the germline V gene, CDR1 is MNHNY and CDR2 is SVGAGI (reference sequence). Trimming left V 5 bases short and J 4 bases short, with 20 bases between. DNA of the CDR3: TGTGCCAGCAGTATCGGGAACTCAGGCAGCCCCTATGGCTACACCTTC. This gives the protein CASSIGNSGSPYGYTF.

The CDR3 bases are TGTGCCAGCAGCTTGGCCTTTAGGACTAGCGGACCTAGCACAGATACGCAGTATTTT. Translating it yields CASSLAFRTSGPSTDTQYF. The rearrangement uses TRBV5-4 and TRBJ2-3; TRBD2 matches 10 bases. V lost 0 bases, J lost 0 bases, and 10 bases stayed unmatched. The CDR3 is 19 amino acids. Germline-derived CDR1 and CDR2 are SGHNT and YYREEE (reference sequence).

The chain uses TRBV7-9 and TRBJ1-1, with D perhaps TRBD1 (6 bases). V was trimmed by 2 bases and J by 5 bases, leaving 15 bases between them. The CDR3 totals 15 residues. CDR1 is SEHNR and CDR2 is FQNEAQ in the germline V gene (reference sequence). The CDR3 loop reads CASSLRRAGVTEAFF. CDR3 nucleotides: TGTGCCAGCAGCTTACGGAGGGCAGGGGTAACTGAAGCTTTCTTT.

V usage is TRBV29-1 and J usage is TRBJ2-1; 13 bases are a match to TRBD2. V was clipped by 3 bases and J by 7 bases; unmatched bases: 3. The length of the CDR3 is 14 residues. Germline loops: CDR1 SQVTM, CDR2 ANQGSEA. CDR3 DNA sequence: TGCAGCGTTGACGGGACTAGCGGGATGAATGAGCAGTTCTTC. It translates to CSVDGTSGMNEQFF.

The chain is built from TRBV20-1 and TRBJ1-1; no definite D call. The CDR3 totals 11 residues. The V gene lost 5 bases and the J gene lost 4 bases, with 8 bases spanning the gap. The germline V gene has CDR1 DFQATT and CDR2 SNEGSKA (reference sequence). The CDR3 region is CSAPKSTEAFF. In DNA, the CDR3 is TGCAGTGCTCCCAAGTCCACTGAAGCTTTCTTT.

The chain combines TRBV19 with TRBJ2-1, with 10 bases lining up with TRBD1. Germline V CDR1 and CDR2: LNHDA, SQIVND (reference sequence). CDR3 length equals 16 residues. J gave up 5 bases and V 4 bases, and 8 bases lay outside the gene matches. The CDR3 reads CASSRDRGLAHNEQFF. The CDR3 DNA sequence: TGTGCCAGTAGTAGGGACAGGGGATTAGCACACAATGAGCAGTTCTTC.

The V gene is TRBV6-5, the J gene TRBJ2-7; TRBD1 matches 8 bases. CDR3 length: 13 amino acids. Trimming at V came to 6 bases and at J to 5 bases, leaving 6 bases not matched to a gene. Germline CDR1 reads MNHEY; CDR2 reads SVGAGI. In DNA, the CDR3 is TGTGCCAGCAGAGACAGGGGTTGGGACGAGCAGTACTTC. This gives the protein CASRDRGWDEQYF.

The V call is TRBV29-1, the J call TRBJ1-2; unclear D gene. The CDR3 is 12 amino acids. Germline V gene sequence: CDR1 SQVTM, CDR2 ANQGSEA. The V and J ends lost 7 bases and 1 base respectively, with 10 bases between them. CDR3 protein: CSEERSNYGYTF. Here the CDR3 DNA reads TGCAGCGAGGAAAGGAGTAACTATGGCTACACCTTC.

V gene TRBV15 combines with J gene TRBJ2-7; D call uncertain. The CDR3 is 13 residues long. V lost 0 bases and J 4 bases, leaving 7 bases between the germline ends. Per germline, CDR1 LNHNV and CDR2 YYDKDF (reference sequence). The CDR3 coding sequence is TGTGCCACCAGCAGAGACCCGAGTTACGAGCAGTACTTC. Its translation: CATSRDPSYEQYF.

The CDR3 spells CAWTASGGNIQYF. The CDR3, as DNA: TGTGCCTGGACCGCCTCGGGGGGGAACATTCAGTACTTC. The V gene is TRBV30, the J gene TRBJ2-4; 8 bases line up with TRBD2. Germline trimming cut 4 bases from V and 7 bases from J; bases unmatched to any gene: 6. Germline V CDR1 and CDR2: GTSNPN, SVGIG (reference sequence). CDR3 size: 13 residues.

The chain combines TRBV12-5 with TRBJ2-5; perhaps TRBD1 as D (6 bases). Germline loops: CDR1 LGHNT, CDR2 FRNRAP. V gave up 4 bases and J gave up 5 bases, with 17 bases separating them. The CDR3 covers 15 residues. Written as DNA, the CDR3 is TGTGCTAGTGGTTACCAAGACAGGCTCCGGGAGACCCAGTACTTC. As protein: CASGYQDRLRETQYF.

The chain is built from TRBV5-1 and TRBJ2-5; TRBD1 matches 8 bases. The J call is in doubt because the DNA end fits TRBJ2-7 better. The CDR3 is 14 residues long. The germline gives CDR1 SGHRS, CDR2 YFSETQ. CDR3 in DNA: TGCGCCAGCAGCACCGGACAGGGCACGTACGAGCAGTACTTC. Protein sequence: CASSTGQGTYEQYF.

This chain connects TRBV5-1 to TRBJ2-1; D uncertain. The CDR3 consists of 15 residues. Trimming removed 4 bases from V and 4 bases from J, with 15 bases in between. The germline V gene has CDR1 SGHRS and CDR2 YFSETQ. The CDR3 nucleotides are TGCGCCAGCAGCAACACTCAGCCGCCTTACAATGAGCAGTTCTTC. It translates to CASSNTQPPYNEQFF.